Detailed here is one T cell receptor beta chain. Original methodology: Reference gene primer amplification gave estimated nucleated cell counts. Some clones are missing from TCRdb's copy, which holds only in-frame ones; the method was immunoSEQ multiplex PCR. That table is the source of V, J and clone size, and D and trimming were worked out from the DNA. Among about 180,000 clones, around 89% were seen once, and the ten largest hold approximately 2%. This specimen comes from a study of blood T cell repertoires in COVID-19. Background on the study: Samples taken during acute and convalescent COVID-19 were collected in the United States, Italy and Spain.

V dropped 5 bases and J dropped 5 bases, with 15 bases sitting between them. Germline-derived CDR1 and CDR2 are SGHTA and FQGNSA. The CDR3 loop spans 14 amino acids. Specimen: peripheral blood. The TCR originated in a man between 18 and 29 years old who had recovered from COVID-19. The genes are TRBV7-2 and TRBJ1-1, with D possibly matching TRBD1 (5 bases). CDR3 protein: CASSPGGGRTEAFF. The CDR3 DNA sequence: TGTGCCAGCAGCCCCGGGGGGGGTAGGACTGAAGCTTTCTTT.